This record concerns one T cell receptor (beta chain) sequence. The authors ran a second PCR of about 6 to 11 cycles using a sample-barcoded 5' primer and a J-beta primer mix. TCRdb re-called the 5' RACE reads with MiXCR, one entry per CDR3 protein. The table has about 720,000 distinct CDR3 sequences, around a fifth seen once. This entry comes from a study of blood T cells in healthy people across ages. Germline V CDR1 and CDR2: SEHNR, FQNEAQ (reference sequence). The CDR3 contains 15 residues. With 2 bases clipped from V and 8 bases from J, the junction kept 9 bases outside the gene matches. Every donor gave roughly 9.2 milliliters of peripheral blood. Per sample, extraction of total RNA gave at least 5.5 micrograms in every case.

This clonotype was obtained from a man aged 65-85 years in good health. The rearrangement uses TRBV7-9 and TRBJ1-2, with 9 bases matching TRBD1. The specimen sequenced was blood. CDR3 coding DNA: TGTGCCAGCAGCTTACCAAGAACAGGGGGCGCCGGCTACACCTTC. Translating gives CASSLPRTGGAGYTF.